Shown below are 9 T cell receptor beta chains from a single sample sequenced in a study of neoadjuvant anti-PD-1 for oral cavity cancer. The time point is: after neoadjuvant nivolumab, at surgical resection. The repertoire was sequenced with immunoSEQ multiplex PCR; TCRdb's copy has only in-frame clones and lacks some. The repertoire holds about 12,000 clones, about 76% seen once, with more than 2.5% in the top ten. Material: PBMCs, obtained after nivolumab (anti-PD-1) treatment. The receptors come from a person between 40 and 85 years old with oral cavity squamous cell carcinoma.

The J gene is TRBJ2-3, the V gene TRBV5-1; D is unclear. V lost 1 base to trimming and J lost 7 bases, with 7 bases between them. The CDR3 has 12 amino acids. The germline gives CDR1 SGHRS, CDR2 YFSETQ. CDR3 nucleotide sequence: TGCGCCAGCAGCTTGCCCGATAATACGCAGTATTTT. Protein: CASSLPDNTQYF.

The chain recombines TRBV5-1 with TRBJ1-3, with TRBD1 matching 7 bases. Germline V gene lookup returns CDR1 SGHRS and CDR2 YFSETQ. V trimming: 0 bases; J trimming: 4 bases; junction bases outside the gene matches: 4. The CDR3 contains 15 residues. In DNA, the CDR3 is TGCGCCAGCAGCTTGGATACAGGGGTCGGAAACACCATATATTTT. It specifies CASSLDTGVGNTIYF.

This clone was seen a few times. J is TRBJ2-2 and V is TRBV5-1; 14 bases fit TRBD2. The CDR3 is 16 amino acids. Trimming at V came to 4 bases and at J to 5 bases, leaving 4 bases not matched to a gene. Germline CDR1 reads SGHRS; CDR2 reads YFSETQ. The CDR3 protein is CASSQGLAGVTGELFF. The CDR3 DNA follows: TGCGCCAGCAGCCAGGGACTAGCGGGAGTTACCGGGGAGCTGTTTTTT. Full variable domain (outside the CDR3, taken from reference TRBV5-1 and TRBJ2-2): KAGVTQTPRYLIKTRGQQVTLSCSPISGHRSVSWYQQTPGQGLQFLFEYFSETQRNKGNFPGRFSGRQFSNSRSEMNVSTLELGDSALYLCASSQGLAGVTGELFFGEGSRLTVL.

This chain joins TRBV9 and TRBJ1-4; a weak D match, TRBD1 (5 bases). Germline lookup yields CDR1 SGDLS and CDR2 YYNGEE. The V end lost 0 bases, the J end lost 3 bases, and 15 bases lay between the germline ends. There are 17 residues in the CDR3. The CDR3 DNA reads TGTGCCAGCAGCGTAGGGGGCTCCAGCTTGGCTAATGAAAAACTGTTTTTT. It is translated as CASSVGGSSLANEKLFF.

The chain combines TRBV14 with TRBJ2-1; D remains ambiguous. V was pared by 3 bases and J by 7 bases, with 7 bases between. The CDR3 is 12 residues long. CDR1 is SGHDN, CDR2 FVKESK, per germline. The CDR3 protein is CASSQNINEQFF. CDR3 coding DNA: TGTGCCAGCAGCCAGAATATTAATGAGCAGTTCTTC.

The chain recombines TRBV5-1 with TRBJ1-3, with D possibly being TRBD1 (5 bases). Germline CDR1 reads SGHRS; CDR2 reads YFSETQ. CDR3 size: 14 residues. With 5 bases removed from V and 2 bases from J, the gap between germline ends came to 11 bases. CDR3 bases: TGCGCCAGCAGTCTGGGGGAGCCTGGAAACACCATATATTTT. This translates into CASSLGEPGNTIYF.

This chain joins TRBV11-1 and TRBJ1-1; D is unclear. The germline CDR1 and CDR2 sequences are SGHAT and FQDESV (reference sequence). The CDR3 runs to 15 residues. The V end lost 1 base, the J end lost 1 base, and 10 bases lay between the germline ends. DNA for the CDR3: TGTGCCAGCAGCTTAGGCATTGGAGCGAACACTGAAGCTTTCTTT. Protein: CASSLGIGANTEAFF.

This clone was detected a few times. The genes are TRBV27 and TRBJ1-2; D may be TRBD1 (5 bases). V gave up 6 bases and J gave up 3 bases, with 11 bases separating them. CDR1 is MNHEY, CDR2 SMNVEV, per germline (reference sequence). The CDR3 is 13 residues long. The CDR3 is CASSRGRYYGYTF. Here the CDR3 DNA reads TGTGCCAGCAGCCGGGGACGGTACTATGGCTACACCTTC.

J is TRBJ2-6 and V is TRBV28, with D hard to call. CDR3 length equals 16 residues. V was pared by 5 bases and J by 0 bases, with 11 bases between. Looked up from germline, CDR1 is MDHEN and CDR2 is SYDVKM. In DNA form, the CDR3 reads TGTGCCAGCAGTGTACAGAGTTCCTCTGGGGCCAACGTCCTGACTTTC. Translating it yields CASSVQSSSGANVLTF.